This T cell receptor beta chain came from a study of blood T cell repertoires in COVID-19. At the level of the study: Material from acute and convalescent COVID-19 was sourced from the United States, Italy and Spain. T cells, B-cell-depleted T cells, or PBMCs supplied cDNA or gDNA.

The CDR3 has 15 amino acids. The V and J ends lost 4 bases and 1 base, in that order; junction bases with no gene match: 6. CDR1 and CDR2 (germline): SGHRS, YFSETQ. Per the original methods: From reference gene primer amplification, estimates of nucleated cell counts were derived. Data came from immunoSEQ multiplex PCR; TCRdb stores just in-frame clones and leaves some out. That table is the source of V, J and clone size, and D and trimming were worked out from the DNA. This sample has about 210,000 clones, with over 75% found just once. V usage is TRBV5-1 and J usage is TRBJ1-2, with 8 bases aligning to TRBD1. What was sequenced was peripheral blood. The sequence was collected from a woman aged 40 to 55 with acute or convalescent COVID-19. In DNA, the CDR3 is TGCGCCAGCAGCAGAGGACAGGGTGGTAACTATGGCTACACCTTC. The encoded protein is CASSRGQGGNYGYTF.